This is a list of T cell receptor beta chains from one sample in a study of blood T cells in healthy people across ages. TCRdb independently ran MiXCR on the 5' RACE reads; one entry per CDR3 protein. This sample has 800,000 to 950,000 distinct CDR3 sequences, with 25% to 30% found just once. These data were also filed under a second study, of T cells of mothers and their children.

Sequencing used blood. These receptors all stem from a woman aged 40 to 49 in good health. The CDR3 runs from the conserved cysteine through the conserved F or W. The order of the fields is CDR3 length, clone size, J gene, V gene, D gene, CDR3 DNA, CDR3 protein. The D gene is left open where the match is weak. Part of the rows lack a size; the others show once, few, many or a class for expanded clones.

cdr3_length: 15
clone_size: .
j_call: TRBJ2-7
v_call: TRBV13
d_call: TRBD1
cdr3_nt: TGTGCCAGCAGCCACACCCGACAGGGGAGTTACGAGCAGTACTTC
cdr3_aa: CASSHTRQGSYEQYF

cdr3_length: 16
clone_size: .
j_call: TRBJ2-7
v_call: TRBV7-9
d_call: TRBD1
cdr3_nt: TGTGCCAGCAGCTTAGAAGGGGGGACAGGGGCCTACGAGCAGTACTTC
cdr3_aa: CASSLEGGTGAYEQYF

cdr3_length: 15
clone_size: many
j_call: TRBJ2-1
v_call: TRBV7-6
d_call: TRBD1
cdr3_nt: TGCGCCAGCAGCTTGGAAACAGGGGCCTACAATGAGCAGTTCTTC
cdr3_aa: CASSLETGAYNEQFF

cdr3_length: 14
clone_size: .
j_call: TRBJ1-2
v_call: TRBV7-2
d_call: TRBD1
cdr3_nt: TGTGCCAGCAGCGCCCCAGGGGGACTAGGCGGCTACACCTTC
cdr3_aa: CASSAPGGLGGYTF

cdr3_length: 15
clone_size: .
j_call: TRBJ1-6
v_call: TRBV28
d_call: .
cdr3_nt: TGTGCCAGCAGTTTAACGGCAGGGTATAATTCACCCCTCCACTTT
cdr3_aa: CASSLTAGYNSPLHF

cdr3_length: 13
clone_size: few
j_call: TRBJ2-2
v_call: TRBV20-1
d_call: .
cdr3_nt: TGCAGTGCTAGAGAGGGGGTGTCAGGGGAGCTGTTTTTT
cdr3_aa: CSAREGVSGELFF

cdr3_length: 15
clone_size: .
j_call: TRBJ2-3
v_call: TRBV4-3
d_call: .
cdr3_nt: TGCGCCAGCAGCCAAGAAACGCCCGGGGCTTATACGCAGTATTTT
cdr3_aa: CASSQETPGAYTQYF

cdr3_length: 15
clone_size: few
j_call: TRBJ2-7
v_call: TRBV5-1
d_call: TRBD1
cdr3_nt: TGCGCCAGCAGCTTGGCGGCGACAGGGTCCTACGAGCAGTACTTC
cdr3_aa: CASSLAATGSYEQYF

cdr3_length: 15
clone_size: once
j_call: TRBJ2-3
v_call: TRBV2
d_call: TRBD2
cdr3_nt: TGTGCCACCCGAACTCGGACTAGCTTCACAGATACGCAGTATTTT
cdr3_aa: CATRTRTSFTDTQYF

cdr3_length: 16
clone_size: many
j_call: TRBJ1-6
v_call: TRBV6-2/TRBV6-3
d_call: .
cdr3_nt: TGTGCCAGCAGTTACCACAACCGGGGGACGTATTCACCCCTCCACTTT
cdr3_aa: CASSYHNRGTYSPLHF

cdr3_length: 15
clone_size: many
j_call: TRBJ2-7
v_call: TRBV20-1
d_call: TRBD2
cdr3_nt: TGCAGTGCTATAAGACTAGCGGGGGGAAACTACGAGCAGTACTTC
cdr3_aa: CSAIRLAGGNYEQYF

cdr3_length: 13
clone_size: few
j_call: TRBJ1-6
v_call: TRBV7-9
d_call: .
cdr3_nt: TGTGCCAGCAGCTTAAGTTTCCAGAACCCCCTCCACTTT
cdr3_aa: CASSLSFQNPLHF

cdr3_length: 16
clone_size: few
j_call: TRBJ2-5
v_call: TRBV3-1
d_call: TRBD1
cdr3_nt: TGTGCCAGCACCCAAGGGTCGGGACAGGTACCACGGGAGCAGTACTTC
cdr3_aa: CASTQGSGQVPREQYF

cdr3_length: 14
clone_size: many
j_call: TRBJ2-5
v_call: TRBV7-6
d_call: .
cdr3_nt: TGTGCCAGTGCCTCCTCACAGGGAAGGCGGGACCAGTACTTC
cdr3_aa: CASASSQGRRDQYF

cdr3_length: 14
clone_size: .
j_call: TRBJ2-3
v_call: TRBV4-1
d_call: .
cdr3_nt: TGCGCCTGCAGGCGGGGCGGGGGCACAGATACGCAGTATTTT
cdr3_aa: CACRRGGGTDTQYF

cdr3_length: 14
clone_size: .
j_call: TRBJ2-3
v_call: TRBV12-3/TRBV12-4
d_call: TRBD1
cdr3_nt: TGTGCCAGCAGTTTGAGAGGGGGCGCAGATGCGCAGTATTTT
cdr3_aa: CASSLRGGADAQYF

cdr3_length: 14
clone_size: .
j_call: TRBJ1-2
v_call: TRBV20-1
d_call: TRBD1
cdr3_nt: TGCAGTGCTAGTCCCTCGACAGGGGGAAATGGCTACACCTTC
cdr3_aa: CSASPSTGGNGYTF

cdr3_length: 17
clone_size: .
j_call: TRBJ2-1
v_call: TRBV27
d_call: .
cdr3_nt: TGTGCCAGCAGTCCTTCGGTACGCGCGAGCTCCTACAATGAGCAGTTCTTC
cdr3_aa: CASSPSVRASSYNEQFF

cdr3_length: 11
clone_size: many
j_call: TRBJ2-1
v_call: TRBV11-2
d_call: .
cdr3_nt: TGTGCCAGCAGCCAAGGGTACAGTGCGTTCTTC
cdr3_aa: CASSQGYSAFF

cdr3_length: 15
clone_size: few
j_call: TRBJ1-1
v_call: TRBV7-9
d_call: TRBD1
cdr3_nt: TGTGCCAGCAGCCAAGGACAGGGTCGGAACACTGAAGCTTTCTTT
cdr3_aa: CASSQGQGRNTEAFF

cdr3_length: 15
clone_size: many
j_call: TRBJ1-2
v_call: TRBV30
d_call: .
cdr3_nt: TGTGCCTGGATTCCCATCGGGGTTTCAGGTGGTGGCTACACCTTC
cdr3_aa: CAWIPIGVSGGGYTF

cdr3_length: 18
clone_size: .
j_call: TRBJ2-1
v_call: TRBV12-3/TRBV12-4
d_call: .
cdr3_nt: TGTGCCAGCAGTTTAGAAGGGGGGTGGAGCGGGGAAGACAATGAGCAGTTCTTC
cdr3_aa: CASSLEGGWSGEDNEQFF

cdr3_length: 14
clone_size: .
j_call: TRBJ1-2
v_call: TRBV2
d_call: .
cdr3_nt: TGTGCCAGCAGTGGGTCCAGCACAACCTATGGCTACACCTTC
cdr3_aa: CASSGSSTTYGYTF

cdr3_length: 15
clone_size: many
j_call: TRBJ1-4
v_call: TRBV7-9
d_call: .
cdr3_nt: TGTGCCAGCAGCTTGGACAGTGCAACTAATGAAAAACTGTTTTTT
cdr3_aa: CASSLDSATNEKLFF

cdr3_length: 17
clone_size: .
j_call: TRBJ1-5
v_call: TRBV21-1
d_call: .
cdr3_nt: TGTGCCAGCAGCGGCCGACGGGACCATAATAGCAATCAGCCCCAGCATTTT
cdr3_aa: CASSGRRDHNSNQPQHF

cdr3_length: 16
clone_size: .
j_call: TRBJ2-5
v_call: TRBV3-1
d_call: TRBD1
cdr3_nt: TGTGCCAGCAGTCGTAACACAGGGGCCGTGGGGGATGAGCAGTACTTC
cdr3_aa: CASSRNTGAVGDEQYF

cdr3_length: 17
clone_size: few
j_call: TRBJ1-5
v_call: TRBV7-2
d_call: .
cdr3_nt: TGTGCCAGCAGCTACTCGGTAGCGGAAAGAGGCAATCAGCCCCAGCATTTT
cdr3_aa: CASSYSVAERGNQPQHF

cdr3_length: 16
clone_size: .
j_call: TRBJ2-4
v_call: TRBV4-1
d_call: .
cdr3_nt: TGCGCCAGCAGCCAAGGGGTCCCCTTAGCCAAAAACATTCAGTACTTC
cdr3_aa: CASSQGVPLAKNIQYF

cdr3_length: 13
clone_size: .
j_call: TRBJ1-6
v_call: TRBV6-5
d_call: .
cdr3_nt: TGTGCCAGCAGTTACAGCTACGGGTCACCCCTCCACTTT
cdr3_aa: CASSYSYGSPLHF

cdr3_length: 14
clone_size: .
j_call: TRBJ2-7
v_call: TRBV11-2
d_call: .
cdr3_nt: TGTGCCAGCAGCTTAGTGCCCTCTCGGAGAGTGCAGTACTTC
cdr3_aa: CASSLVPSRRVQYF

cdr3_length: 15
clone_size: few
j_call: TRBJ2-5
v_call: TRBV3-1
d_call: TRBD1
cdr3_nt: TGTGCCAGCAGCCAAGGGGGGACAGACTGGGAGACCCAGTACTTC
cdr3_aa: CASSQGGTDWETQYF

cdr3_length: 15
clone_size: many
j_call: TRBJ2-5
v_call: TRBV20-1
d_call: .
cdr3_nt: TGCAGTGCTAGCACCCCAGACACGAACCAAGAGACCCAGTACTTC
cdr3_aa: CSASTPDTNQETQYF

cdr3_length: 13
clone_size: .
j_call: TRBJ2-7
v_call: TRBV4-3
d_call: .
cdr3_nt: TGCGCCAGCAGCAACGGGGACTCCTACGAGCAGTACTTC
cdr3_aa: CASSNGDSYEQYF

cdr3_length: 14
clone_size: .
j_call: TRBJ1-4
v_call: TRBV20-1
d_call: .
cdr3_nt: TGCAGTGCTAGAGATAAAGGGATTGGGGAAAAACTGTTTTTT
cdr3_aa: CSARDKGIGEKLFF

cdr3_length: 14
clone_size: few
j_call: TRBJ2-3
v_call: TRBV5-6
d_call: .
cdr3_nt: TGTGCCAGCGCCCTGGGACCCTACACAGATACGCAGTATTTT
cdr3_aa: CASALGPYTDTQYF

cdr3_length: 15
clone_size: .
j_call: TRBJ1-4
v_call: TRBV29-1
d_call: TRBD1
cdr3_nt: TGCAGCGTCTCACACTCAGGGGGGACTAATGAAAAACTGTTTTTT
cdr3_aa: CSVSHSGGTNEKLFF

cdr3_length: 16
clone_size: .
j_call: TRBJ2-3
v_call: TRBV4-1
d_call: .
cdr3_nt: TGCGCCAGCAGCCAAGATCTTGCAGGGGCGTCAGATACGCAGTATTTT
cdr3_aa: CASSQDLAGASDTQYF

cdr3_length: 14
clone_size: many
j_call: TRBJ1-1
v_call: TRBV9
d_call: .
cdr3_nt: TGTGCCAGCAGCGTAGCTACGACAGGCACTGAAGCTTTCTTT
cdr3_aa: CASSVATTGTEAFF

cdr3_length: 12
clone_size: many
j_call: TRBJ2-5
v_call: TRBV5-1
d_call: .
cdr3_nt: TGCGCCAATTCAAGGAGAGTAGAGACCCAGTACTTC
cdr3_aa: CANSRRVETQYF

cdr3_length: 15
clone_size: .
j_call: TRBJ1-2
v_call: TRBV19
d_call: TRBD1
cdr3_nt: TGTGCCAGTAGCCAATCGGGACAGGGCGATTTGGGCTACACCTTC
cdr3_aa: CASSQSGQGDLGYTF

cdr3_length: 12
clone_size: .
j_call: TRBJ2-5
v_call: TRBV7-9
d_call: TRBD2
cdr3_nt: TGTGCCAGCAGCCCAGACGGGGGGGAGCAGTACTTC
cdr3_aa: CASSPDGGEQYF

cdr3_length: 13
clone_size: many
j_call: TRBJ2-1
v_call: TRBV4-3
d_call: .
cdr3_nt: TGCGCCAGCAGCCAAGTTGGGGGATATGAGCAGTTCTTC
cdr3_aa: CASSQVGGYEQFF

cdr3_length: 15
clone_size: few
j_call: TRBJ2-7
v_call: TRBV12-3/TRBV12-4
d_call: .
cdr3_nt: TGTGCCAGCAGTTCCTCCGGGACCAATTCCTACGAGCAGTACTTC
cdr3_aa: CASSSSGTNSYEQYF

cdr3_length: 14
clone_size: few
j_call: TRBJ1-2
v_call: TRBV25-1
d_call: TRBD1
cdr3_nt: TGTGCCAGCAGTGAAGCCTCCAGGGGGGACGGCTACACCTTC
cdr3_aa: CASSEASRGDGYTF

cdr3_length: 13
clone_size: few
j_call: TRBJ1-5
v_call: TRBV15
d_call: .
cdr3_nt: TGTGCCACCAGCACCCTGGGGGCCCAGCCCCAGCATTTT
cdr3_aa: CATSTLGAQPQHF

cdr3_length: 16
clone_size: many
j_call: TRBJ1-6
v_call: TRBV4-2
d_call: .
cdr3_nt: TGTGCCAGCAGCCAAGATTTATCAGGATTCAATTCACCCCTCCACTTT
cdr3_aa: CASSQDLSGFNSPLHF

cdr3_length: 15
clone_size: few
j_call: TRBJ1-1
v_call: TRBV5-1
d_call: .
cdr3_nt: TGCGCCAGCAGCAAGGGCTACAGGGAGAACACTGAAGCTTTCTTT
cdr3_aa: CASSKGYRENTEAFF

cdr3_length: 13
clone_size: .
j_call: TRBJ2-4
v_call: TRBV7-2
d_call: .
cdr3_nt: TGTGCCAGCAGCTTAGCCGGGCACAATGAGCAGTACTTC
cdr3_aa: CASSLAGHNEQYF

cdr3_length: 13
clone_size: many
j_call: TRBJ2-5
v_call: TRBV6-8
d_call: .
cdr3_nt: TGTGCCAGCAGGGATCCGCGCGGAAAGACCCAGTACTTC
cdr3_aa: CASRDPRGKTQYF

cdr3_length: 14
clone_size: .
j_call: TRBJ1-1
v_call: TRBV10-3
d_call: TRBD1
cdr3_nt: TGTGCCATCAGTAGACAGGGGACGGACACTGAAGCTTTCTTT
cdr3_aa: CAISRQGTDTEAFF

cdr3_length: 14
clone_size: .
j_call: TRBJ2-5
v_call: TRBV12-5
d_call: TRBD2
cdr3_nt: TGTGCTAGTGGACGGGACTACGATCAAGAGACCCAGTACTTC
cdr3_aa: CASGRDYDQETQYF

cdr3_length: 14
clone_size: few
j_call: TRBJ1-5
v_call: TRBV29-1
d_call: .
cdr3_nt: TGCAGCGTTGGAGCGGTGGGAAGCAATCAGCCCCAGCATTTT
cdr3_aa: CSVGAVGSNQPQHF

cdr3_length: 14
clone_size: many
j_call: TRBJ2-3
v_call: TRBV20-1
d_call: TRBD2
cdr3_nt: TGCAGTGCCCCTGGTAGCGGGGGAACAGATACGCAGTATTTT
cdr3_aa: CSAPGSGGTDTQYF

cdr3_length: 14
clone_size: once
j_call: TRBJ1-2
v_call: TRBV30
d_call: .
cdr3_nt: TGTGCCTGGAGGGACAGAGGGTTTAACTATGGCTACACCTTC
cdr3_aa: CAWRDRGFNYGYTF

cdr3_length: 16
clone_size: .
j_call: TRBJ1-4
v_call: TRBV7-2
d_call: .
cdr3_nt: TGTGCCAGCAGCTTAGAGCCAGTGACAACTAATGAAGAACTGTTTTTT
cdr3_aa: CASSLEPVTTNEELFF

cdr3_length: 17
clone_size: .
j_call: TRBJ2-3
v_call: TRBV7-2
d_call: TRBD2
cdr3_nt: TGTGCCAGCAGCTCAAACCCCGGGACTAGGGCACGATATACGCAGTATTTT
cdr3_aa: CASSSNPGTRARYTQYF

cdr3_length: 18
clone_size: few
j_call: TRBJ2-1
v_call: TRBV7-2
d_call: TRBD1
cdr3_nt: TGTGCCAGCAGCTCCCCCCATGACAGGGGCTCGGGGTACAATGAGCAGTTCTTC
cdr3_aa: CASSSPHDRGSGYNEQFF